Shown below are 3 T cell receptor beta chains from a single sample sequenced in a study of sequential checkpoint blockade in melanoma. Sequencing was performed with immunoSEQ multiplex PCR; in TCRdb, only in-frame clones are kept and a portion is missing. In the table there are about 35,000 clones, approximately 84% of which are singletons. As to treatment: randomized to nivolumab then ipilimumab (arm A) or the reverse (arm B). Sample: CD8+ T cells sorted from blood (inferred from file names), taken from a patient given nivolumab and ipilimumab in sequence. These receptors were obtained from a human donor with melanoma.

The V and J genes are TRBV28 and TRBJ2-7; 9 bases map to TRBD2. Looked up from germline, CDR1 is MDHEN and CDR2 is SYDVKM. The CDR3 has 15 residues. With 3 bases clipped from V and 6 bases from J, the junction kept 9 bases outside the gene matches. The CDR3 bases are TGTGCCAGCAGTTTCCTATTAGCGGGAGCCCCCGAGCAGTACTTC. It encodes CASSFLLAGAPEQYF.

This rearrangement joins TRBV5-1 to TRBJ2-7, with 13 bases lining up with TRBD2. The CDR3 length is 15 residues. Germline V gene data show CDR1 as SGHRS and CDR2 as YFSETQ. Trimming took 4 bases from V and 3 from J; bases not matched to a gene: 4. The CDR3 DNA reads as TGCGCCAGCAGCCCCGGACTAGCGGGAGACTACGAGCAGTACTTC. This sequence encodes CASSPGLAGDYEQYF.

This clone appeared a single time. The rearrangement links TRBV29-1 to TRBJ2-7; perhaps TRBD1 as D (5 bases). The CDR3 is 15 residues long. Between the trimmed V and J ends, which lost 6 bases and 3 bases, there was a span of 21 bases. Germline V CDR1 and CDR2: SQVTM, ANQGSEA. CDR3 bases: TGCAGCGTCAATCCGGTAGGACAACCGTACTACGAGCAGTACTTC. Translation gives CSVNPVGQPYYEQYF.